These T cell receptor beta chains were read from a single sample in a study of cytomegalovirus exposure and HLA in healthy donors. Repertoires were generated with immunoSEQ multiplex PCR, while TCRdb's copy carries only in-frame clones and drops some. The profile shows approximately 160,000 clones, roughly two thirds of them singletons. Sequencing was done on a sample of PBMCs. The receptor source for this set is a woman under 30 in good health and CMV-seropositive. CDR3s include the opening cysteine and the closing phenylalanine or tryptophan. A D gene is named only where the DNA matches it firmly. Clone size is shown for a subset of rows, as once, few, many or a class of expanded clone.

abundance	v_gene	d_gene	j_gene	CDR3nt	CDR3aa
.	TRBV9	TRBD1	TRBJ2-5	TGTGCCAGCAGCGTAGAGGGGGCCCAGGAGACCCAGTACTTC	CASSVEGAQETQYF
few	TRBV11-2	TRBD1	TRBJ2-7	TGTGCCAGCAGCCTGTCGTTGCCCGGGACAGGGTCCCTTAGAGAGCAGTACTTC	CASSLSLPGTGSLREQYF
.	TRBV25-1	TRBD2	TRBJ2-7	TGTGCCAGCGGGGCGGGAGGAGAGGAGCAGTACTTC	CASGAGGEEQYF
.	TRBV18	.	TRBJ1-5	TGTGCCAGCTCACCGACAGGAATCGCAAATCAGCCCCAGCATTTT	CASSPTGIANQPQHF
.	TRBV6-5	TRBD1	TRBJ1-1	TGTGCCAGCAGTTCTCAGGGGGAGTCCGCTGAAGCTTTCTTT	CASSSQGESAEAFF
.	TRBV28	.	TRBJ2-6	TGTGCCAGCGTTCAGTACAGTAGCTCTGGGGCCAACGTCCTGACTTTC	CASVQYSSSGANVLTF
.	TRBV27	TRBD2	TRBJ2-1	TGTGCCAGCAGTTTGGTGGGACTAGCGAAAAATGAGCAGTTCTTC	CASSLVGLAKNEQFF
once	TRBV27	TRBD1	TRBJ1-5	TGTGCCAGCAGTTTAGGGCAGGGGGATCAGCCCCAGCATTTT	CASSLGQGDQPQHF
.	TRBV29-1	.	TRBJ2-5	TGCAGCGTTGTAGGGGGGGGGAGGGAGACCCAGTACTTC	CSVVGGGRETQYF
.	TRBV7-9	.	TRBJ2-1	TGTGCCAGCAGCGGACGGACTCCCTCCTACAATGAGCAGTTCTTC	CASSGRTPSYNEQFF
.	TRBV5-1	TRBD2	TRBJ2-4	TGCGCCAGCAGCTTGGACTCTAGCGGGAGGGCCTCGGCCAAAAACATTCAGTACTTC	CASSLDSSGRASAKNIQYF
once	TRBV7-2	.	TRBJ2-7	TGTGCCAGCAGCTTAAGGCGGAGCTCCTACGAGCAGTACTTC	CASSLRRSSYEQYF
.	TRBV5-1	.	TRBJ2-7	TGCGCCAGCAGCTTGGCCCTGATCTCCTACGAGCAGTACTTC	CASSLALISYEQYF
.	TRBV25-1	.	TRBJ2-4	TGTGCCAGCGGACAGTTGAGTGGCATTCAGTACTTC	CASGQLSGIQYF
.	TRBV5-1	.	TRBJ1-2	TGCGCCAGCAGAGCAGGGCCCGAGGCCTATGGCTACACCTTC	CASRAGPEAYGYTF
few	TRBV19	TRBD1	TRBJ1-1	TGTGCCAGTAGTATCGGCGGGAGAGGACAGGGCCCTGAAGCTTTCTTT	CASSIGGRGQGPEAFF
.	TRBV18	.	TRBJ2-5	TGTGCCAGCTCGCTAGGGCGGAGGTTGAAAGGGGAGACCCAGTACTTC	CASSLGRRLKGETQYF
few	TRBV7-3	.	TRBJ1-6	TGTGCCAGCAGCAACGGACAGCATAATTCACCCCTCCACTTT	CASSNGQHNSPLHF
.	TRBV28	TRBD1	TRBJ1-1	TGTGCCAGCAGTTCCTCCCCCGGGACAGGGAGGGGTGAAGCTTTCTTT	CASSSSPGTGRGEAFF
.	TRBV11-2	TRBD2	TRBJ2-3	TGTGCCAGCAGCTTAAACGGCCCTAGCGGGACCGTCCAAGATACGCAGTATTTT	CASSLNGPSGTVQDTQYF
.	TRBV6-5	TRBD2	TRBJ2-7	TGTGCCAGCACCGAGCGGGAGCTGTCCTACGAGCAGTACTTC	CASTERELSYEQYF
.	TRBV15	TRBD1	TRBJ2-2	TGTGCCACCAGCAGGTTGACAGGGGTCACCGGGGAGCTGTTTTTT	CATSRLTGVTGELFF
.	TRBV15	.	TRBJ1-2	TGTGCCACCAGCAGAGGACTGGACAGACCCTATGGCTACACCTTC	CATSRGLDRPYGYTF
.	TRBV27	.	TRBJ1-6	TGTGCCAGCAGCACACAGGGATATAATTCACTCCTCCACTTT	CASSTQGYNSLLHF
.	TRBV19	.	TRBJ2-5	TGTGCCAGTAGCACGTCGGGGGAAAGGGTCGGAGAGACCCAGTACTTC	CASSTSGERVGETQYF
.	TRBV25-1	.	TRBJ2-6	TGTGCCAGCAGTGAGAGCTCTGGGGCCAACGTCCTGACTTTC	CASSESSGANVLTF
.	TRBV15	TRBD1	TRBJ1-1	TGTGCCACCAGCAAAGGGGATGGGACAGGCGTTAATGAAGCTTTCTTT	CATSKGDGTGVNEAFF
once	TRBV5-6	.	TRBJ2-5	TGTGCCAGCAGCTTGGTCCCAGGACAGCAAGAGACCCAGTACTTC	CASSLVPGQQETQYF
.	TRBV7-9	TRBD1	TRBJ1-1	TGTGCCAGCAAATTGGGGACAGGGGACACTGAAGCTTTCTTT	CASKLGTGDTEAFF
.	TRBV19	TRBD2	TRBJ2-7	TGTGCCAGTAGTATATCGGGAGCGGGAGCTTTCTACGAGCAGTACTTC	CASSISGAGAFYEQYF
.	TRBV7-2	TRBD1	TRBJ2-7	TGTGCCAGCAGCTTAAGGGATTGGACAGGGTGGGACTACGAGCAGTACTTC	CASSLRDWTGWDYEQYF
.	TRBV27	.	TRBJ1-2	TGTGCCAGCAGTACAGGGCTCTATGGCTACACCTTC	CASSTGLYGYTF
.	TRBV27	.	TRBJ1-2	TGTGCCAGCAGGCTAAACCCCTTGTACGGCTACACCTTC	CASRLNPLYGYTF
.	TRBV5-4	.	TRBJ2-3	TGTGCCAGCAGCTTGTCTCAGGGCACAGATACGCAGTATTTT	CASSLSQGTDTQYF
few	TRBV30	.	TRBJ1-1	TGTGCCTGGGTCCTAAGGGGAGGCTTCACTGAAGCTTTCTTT	CAWVLRGGFTEAFF
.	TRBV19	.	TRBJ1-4	TGTGCCAGTACCAGGGCAACTAATGAAAAACTGTTTTTT	CASTRATNEKLFF
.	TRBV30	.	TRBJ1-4	TGTGCCTGGACGCGATTACAGGGAAATGAAAAACTGTTTTTT	CAWTRLQGNEKLFF
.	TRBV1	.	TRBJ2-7	TGCACCATCATCTGGGACCGGACAGGGTGGGATTACGAGCAGTACTTC	CTIIWDRTGWDYEQYF
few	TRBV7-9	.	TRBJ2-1	TGTGCCAGCAGCTTACTATCCCGATCCCCCATAGAGCAGTTCTTC	CASSLLSRSPIEQFF
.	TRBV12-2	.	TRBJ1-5	TGTGCAAGTCGCAACCTCCAGGACAGGGGAGCTTATAGCAATCAGCCCCAGCATTTT	CASRNLQDRGAYSNQPQHF
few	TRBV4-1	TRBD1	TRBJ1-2	TGCGCCAGCAGCCAAGACCCTTCCGGGGGACAGGGGAGTGGCTACACCTTC	CASSQDPSGGQGSGYTF